Listed below are T cell receptor beta chains from one sample, sequenced in a study of blood T cell repertoires in COVID-19. Generated by immunoSEQ multiplex PCR, the TCRdb table keeps only in-frame clones and is missing some. The table records under 75,000 clones, roughly 79% of them present only once. What was sequenced was peripheral blood. These receptors were obtained from a woman aged 80 or older with active or convalescent COVID-19. Both conserved end residues are part of each CDR3. Fields, in order: clone size, CDR3 length, J gene, D gene, V gene, CDR3 DNA, CDR3 protein. The D gene is left open where the match is weak. Expanded clones get a size class; other rows say once, few or many, or leave the size out.

size: NA
length: 15
J: TRBJ1-6
D: TRBD1
V: TRBV5-1
DNA: TGCGCCAGCAGCTTGGAGGGACAGCCTAATTCACCCCTCCACTTT
CDR3: CASSLEGQPNSPLHF

size: NA
length: 13
J: TRBJ1-1
D: NA
V: TRBV19
DNA: TGTGCCAGTAGTAGGGGCTTGAACACTGAAGCTTTCTTT
CDR3: CASSRGLNTEAFF

size: NA
length: 15
J: TRBJ2-3
D: TRBD1
V: TRBV7-3
DNA: TGTGCCAGCAGCGCGACAGGGTCGACCACAGATACGCAGTATTTT
CDR3: CASSATGSTTDTQYF

size: NA
length: 14
J: TRBJ2-3
D: TRBD2
V: TRBV10-3
DNA: TGTGCCACCGAGCGGGGGGGAAGTGCAGATACGCAGTATTTT
CDR3: CATERGGSADTQYF

size: NA
length: 13
J: TRBJ2-7
D: NA
V: TRBV6-5
DNA: TGTGCCACCGAACCTTTACTGACCTACGAGCAGTACTTC
CDR3: CATEPLLTYEQYF

size: NA
length: 17
J: TRBJ2-5
D: TRBD1
V: TRBV5-1
DNA: TGCGCCAGCAGCTTGGGGTCAGGGGGCGCCGAGGGAGAGACCCAGTACTTC
CDR3: CASSLGSGGAEGETQYF

size: NA
length: 15
J: TRBJ2-3
D: TRBD1
V: TRBV11-2
DNA: TGTGCCAGCAGCTGGACAGGGACTAGCACAGATACGCAGTATTTT
CDR3: CASSWTGTSTDTQYF

size: NA
length: 12
J: TRBJ2-7
D: NA
V: TRBV5-6
DNA: TGTGCCAGCAGCAACCCGACCGGCGGGCAGTACTTC
CDR3: CASSNPTGGQYF

size: NA
length: 16
J: TRBJ2-7
D: TRBD2
V: TRBV10-3
DNA: TGTGCCATCAGTGTCGGCGGCAGCGGGGGTACCTACGAGCAGTACTTC
CDR3: CAISVGGSGGTYEQYF

size: NA
length: 14
J: TRBJ1-4
D: TRBD1
V: TRBV6-5
DNA: TGTGCCAGCAGCCCGGGGACAGGGCACGAAAAACTGTTTTTT
CDR3: CASSPGTGHEKLFF

size: NA
length: 14
J: TRBJ1-4
D: NA
V: TRBV6-6
DNA: TGTGCCAGCAGTTACGGGGACATCGCTGAAAAACTGTTTTTT
CDR3: CASSYGDIAEKLFF

size: NA
length: 15
J: TRBJ1-1
D: TRBD1
V: TRBV7-2
DNA: TGTGCCAGCAGCAACGAAGACAGGGGGAATAATGAAGCTTTCTTT
CDR3: CASSNEDRGNNEAFF

size: few
length: 13
J: TRBJ1-1
D: NA
V: TRBV12-5
DNA: TGTGCTAGTGGTTCCGAACCGGGAGTTGAAGCTTTCTTT
CDR3: CASGSEPGVEAFF

size: NA
length: 14
J: TRBJ2-7
D: NA
V: TRBV6-2/TRBV6-3
DNA: TGTGCCAGCAGTTACGTGGGCCTTTCGTACGAGCAGTACTTC
CDR3: CASSYVGLSYEQYF

size: NA
length: 16
J: TRBJ1-2
D: TRBD1
V: TRBV7-2
DNA: TGTGCCAGCAGCTCCGCTTCTTCCAGGACAGGGATACACTACACCTTC
CDR3: CASSSASSRTGIHYTF

size: few
length: 15
J: TRBJ2-7
D: TRBD2
V: TRBV11-2
DNA: TGTGCCAGCAGCACCATAGCGGGGGGAGACTACGAGCAGTACTTC
CDR3: CASSTIAGGDYEQYF

size: NA
length: 12
J: TRBJ1-2
D: TRBD1
V: TRBV3-1/TRBV3-2
DNA: TGTGCCAGCAGCCCCGGGACAGATGGCTACACCTTC
CDR3: CASSPGTDGYTF

size: NA
length: 16
J: TRBJ2-2
D: TRBD1
V: TRBV5-8
DNA: TGTGCCAGCAGCTTAGAGGGACAGGGGGCCGTCGGGGAGCTGTTTTTT
CDR3: CASSLEGQGAVGELFF

size: once
length: 13
J: TRBJ2-1
D: NA
V: TRBV5-1
DNA: TGCGCCAGCAGCCGACTTGCCTACAATGAGCAGTTCTTC
CDR3: CASSRLAYNEQFF

size: NA
length: 16
J: TRBJ1-2
D: NA
V: TRBV11-3
DNA: TGTGCCAGCAGCGACCGTCGAGGACAGCTTAACTATGGCTACACCTTC
CDR3: CASSDRRGQLNYGYTF

size: NA
length: 14
J: TRBJ1-6
D: NA
V: TRBV20-1
DNA: TGCAGTGCTAGTACGACAGTTGATAATTCACCCCTCCACTTT
CDR3: CSASTTVDNSPLHF

size: few
length: 15
J: TRBJ2-5
D: TRBD1
V: TRBV7-9
DNA: TGTGCCAGCAGCTTAAGCCGGGACAGGGAGGAGACCCAGTACTTC
CDR3: CASSLSRDREETQYF

size: NA
length: 14
J: TRBJ2-7
D: TRBD2
V: TRBV25-1
DNA: TGTGCCAGCAGTCGTAGCGGGGGCTCCTACGAGCAGTACTTC
CDR3: CASSRSGGSYEQYF

size: NA
length: 15
J: TRBJ1-6
D: TRBD1
V: TRBV18
DNA: TGTGCCAGCTCACCGGACAGGGGGGAAGGTTCACCCCTCCACTTT
CDR3: CASSPDRGEGSPLHF

size: NA
length: 14
J: TRBJ1-5
D: TRBD1
V: TRBV7-9
DNA: TGTGCCAGCAGCTCTTCACAGGGGGATCAGCCCCAGCATTTT
CDR3: CASSSSQGDQPQHF

size: NA
length: 14
J: TRBJ2-5
D: NA
V: TRBV5-1
DNA: TGCGCCAGCAGCTTGGCTGTGGTGGAGGAGACCCAGTACTTC
CDR3: CASSLAVVEETQYF

size: NA
length: 14
J: TRBJ1-2
D: TRBD1
V: TRBV7-2
DNA: TGTGCCACCGAGAGGACAGGGGGAAACTATGGCTACACCTTC
CDR3: CATERTGGNYGYTF

size: NA
length: 15
J: TRBJ2-1
D: TRBD1
V: TRBV7-9
DNA: TGTGCCAGCAGCTTTGACAGGGGGGAATACAATGAGCAGTTCTTC
CDR3: CASSFDRGEYNEQFF

size: NA
length: 14
J: TRBJ2-7
D: TRBD1
V: TRBV28
DNA: TGTGCCAGCAGGCCCGGGACAGGGACCTACGAGCAGTACTTC
CDR3: CASRPGTGTYEQYF

size: few
length: 17
J: TRBJ1-3
D: TRBD1
V: TRBV5-6
DNA: TGTGCCAGCAGCTTGGTGCCGGGACAGAGCTCTGGAAACACCATATATTTT
CDR3: CASSLVPGQSSGNTIYF

size: NA
length: 15
J: TRBJ2-3
D: TRBD2
V: TRBV5-6
DNA: TGTGCCAGCAGCTTTACTAGCGGGGGGTCAGATACGCAGTATTTT
CDR3: CASSFTSGGSDTQYF

size: few
length: 15
J: TRBJ1-3
D: NA
V: TRBV7-9
DNA: TGTGCCAGCAGCTTATTTGACCGGGATGGAAACACCATATATTTT
CDR3: CASSLFDRDGNTIYF

size: NA
length: 13
J: TRBJ2-7
D: TRBD1
V: TRBV29-1
DNA: TGCAGCGCATCCGTGGACAGGCCCTACGAGCAGTACTTC
CDR3: CSASVDRPYEQYF

size: NA
length: 15
J: TRBJ1-5
D: NA
V: TRBV6-2/TRBV6-3
DNA: TGTGCCAGCAGTTCCCAGGGAAGGGCTAATCAGCCCCAGCATTTT
CDR3: CASSSQGRANQPQHF

size: once
length: 15
J: TRBJ1-1
D: NA
V: TRBV6-2/TRBV6-3
DNA: TGTGCCAGCAGTTACTCACCTACAGGAGACACTGAAGCTTTCTTT
CDR3: CASSYSPTGDTEAFF

size: NA
length: 16
J: TRBJ1-2
D: TRBD1
V: TRBV13
DNA: TGTGCCAGCAGCGGCCACGGGACAGGGGGCGCTTATGGCTACACCTTC
CDR3: CASSGHGTGGAYGYTF

size: NA
length: 12
J: TRBJ2-7
D: NA
V: TRBV25-1
DNA: TGTGCCAGCAAAGGAGCTGTTGACGAGCAGTACTTC
CDR3: CASKGAVDEQYF

size: NA
length: 13
J: TRBJ1-2
D: TRBD1
V: TRBV7-2
DNA: TGTGCCAGCAGCTTTCGACAGGGGGTAGGCTACACCTTC
CDR3: CASSFRQGVGYTF

size: NA
length: 14
J: TRBJ1-6
D: TRBD1
V: TRBV6-5
DNA: TGTGCCAGCGTCCGAGGGACAGGGCATTCACCCCTCCACTTT
CDR3: CASVRGTGHSPLHF

size: NA
length: 12
J: TRBJ2-7
D: NA
V: TRBV12-3/TRBV12-4
DNA: TGTGCCAGCACCTTTGGGGCGGACGAGCAGTACTTC
CDR3: CASTFGADEQYF

size: NA
length: 15
J: TRBJ1-2
D: TRBD1
V: TRBV18
DNA: TGTGCCAGCTCACCACCGGGACAGGGGCACTATGGCTACACCTTC
CDR3: CASSPPGQGHYGYTF

size: NA
length: 12
J: TRBJ2-5
D: NA
V: TRBV3-1/TRBV3-2
DNA: TGTGCCAGCGAGGGTGTGGGGGAGACCCAGTACTTC
CDR3: CASEGVGETQYF